The 18 T cell receptor beta chains below all came from one sample that was sequenced in a study of blood T cell repertoires in COVID-19. Assay: immunoSEQ multiplex PCR; the TCRdb copy retains only in-frame clones and omits some. The table records some 130,000 clones, over 75% of them present only once. The sample taken for sequencing was peripheral blood. These receptors all come from a man between 65 and 80 years old with active COVID-19.

The chain employs TRBV2 and TRBJ2-7; 7 nucleotides align to TRBD1. CDR1 is SNHLY and CDR2 is FYNNEI in the germline V gene. This CDR3 region has 14 residues. V was clipped by 6 bases and J by 0 bases; unmatched bases: 5. The CDR3 DNA is TGTGCCAGCAGAGGGACAGCCAGCTCCTACGAGCAGTACTTC. Translating gives CASRGTASSYEQYF.

This chain joins TRBV28 and TRBJ2-7, with 7 bases aligning to TRBD1. The CDR3 covers 13 residues. J lost 3 bases, V lost 9 bases, and 8 bases had no gene match. Germline V gene lookup returns CDR1 MDHEN and CDR2 SYDVKM. CDR3 in DNA: TGTGCCAGTTTGGGCAGGGGGTACTACGAGCAGTACTTC. Protein product: CASLGRGYYEQYF.

This clone was recorded once. The rearrangement uses TRBV11-2 and TRBJ2-7, with a tentative D call TRBD2 (5 bases). CDR1 is SGHAT, CDR2 FQNNGV, per germline. The CDR3 extends over 16 amino acids. Trimming removed 1 base at V and 5 bases at J, with 18 bases between. The DNA for the CDR3 is TGTGCCAGCAGCTTAGCATCCAGGCGCCTGAGGGACGAGCAGTACTTC. The encoded protein is CASSLASRRLRDEQYF.

The CDR3 DNA reads as TGTGCCACCAGTGCCGCCGCACGGGGGGCTGGCTACACCTTC. Translating it yields CATSAAARGAGYTF. The chain links TRBV24-1 to TRBJ1-2; D might be TRBD1 (6 bases). The V end lost 5 bases, the J end lost 7 bases, and 16 bases lay between the germline ends. The CDR3 contains 14 residues. Per germline, CDR1 KGHDR and CDR2 SFDVKD.

The rearrangement links TRBV7-3 to TRBJ2-1; D unclear. Germline CDR1 SGHTA, CDR2 FQGTGA. Trimming removed 1 base from V and 7 bases from J, with 11 bases in between. The CDR3 sequence is 14 residues long. As DNA, the CDR3 is TGTGCCAGCAGCTTAAACCAGAACATAAATGAGCAGTTCTTC. The encoded protein is CASSLNQNINEQFF.

The chain combines TRBV27 with TRBJ2-1, with 15 bases that match TRBD2. This CDR3 contains 15 residues. CDR1 is MNHEY and CDR2 is SMNVEV in the germline V gene (reference sequence). V lost 4 bases, J lost 12 bases, and 7 bases stayed unmatched. CDR3 protein: CASSWSPGLAGGQFF. Here the CDR3 DNA reads TGTGCCAGCAGTTGGTCGCCGGGACTAGCGGGAGGGCAGTTCTTC.

The V and J genes are TRBV7-2 and TRBJ2-1, with TRBD1 matching over 9 bases. V shed 6 bases, J shed 6 bases, and the junction held 9 bases outside the gene matches. Germline lookup yields CDR1 SGHTA and CDR2 FQGNSA. The CDR3 consists of 15 residues. CDR3: CASRVRDRVANEQFF. For the CDR3, the DNA is TGTGCCAGCAGAGTCCGGGACAGGGTTGCCAATGAGCAGTTCTTC.

The V and J genes are TRBV19 and TRBJ2-2, with TRBD2 matching over 12 bases. The CDR3 length is 15 residues. Germline V lookup: CDR1 LNHDA, CDR2 SQIVND (reference sequence). V shed 5 bases and J 6 bases; nucleotides not matched to a gene: 4. For the CDR3, the DNA is TGTGCCAGTAGTCGACTAGCGGGAGCCCCCGGGGAGCTGTTTTTT. Protein: CASSRLAGAPGELFF.

This sequence joins TRBV18 and TRBJ2-6, with a tentative D call TRBD2 (6 bases). V shed 2 bases and J shed 4 bases, with 9 bases lying between them. CDR1 KGHSH and CDR2 LQKENI come from the germline V gene. This CDR3 is built from 15 residues. CDR3 residues: CASSPVGRGANVLTF. In nucleotides, the CDR3 is TGTGCCAGCTCACCAGTAGGGAGGGGGGCCAACGTCCTGACTTTC. Complete variable domain (other parts from reference TRBV18 and TRBJ2-6): NAGVMQNPRHLVRRRGQEARLRCSPMKGHSHVYWYRQLPEEGLKFMVYLQKENIIDESGMPKERFSAEFPKEGPSILRIQQVVRGDSAAYFCASSPVGRGANVLTFGAGSRLTVL.

CDR3 amino acids: CAPAGGYGYTF. CDR3 in DNA: TGTGCCCCAGCGGGAGGCTATGGCTACACCTTC. The chain has TRBV18 and TRBJ1-2; D uncertain. CDR1 is KGHSH and CDR2 is LQKENI in the germline V gene. V dropped 11 bases and J dropped 4 bases, with 11 bases sitting between them. The CDR3 runs to 11 residues.

V and J are TRBV9 and TRBJ2-5, with D possibly TRBD2 on 6 matching bases. CDR1 is SGDLS, CDR2 YYNGEE, per germline. This CDR3 comprises 14 residues. V lost 4 bases to trimming and J lost 3 bases, with 13 bases between them. The CDR3 spells CASSPGLTEETQYF. The CDR3 DNA reads as TGTGCCAGCAGCCCCGGACTAACCGAAGAGACCCAGTACTTC.

The chain couples TRBV30 to TRBJ2-7; D is possibly TRBD1 (6 bases). The CDR3 is 16 amino acids. V lost 4 bases to trimming and J lost 2 bases, with 21 bases between them. Germline CDR1 and CDR2: GTSNPN and SVGIG (reference sequence). The CDR3: CAWIRGYRDATYEQYF. The CDR3 bases are TGTGCCTGGATCAGGGGATACCGGGATGCTACCTACGAGCAGTACTTC.

With respect to this clone: This CDR3 is also generated by other DNA sequences in the sample. V and J are TRBV14 and TRBJ1-1; D unclear. The CDR3 is made up of 14 amino acids. Trimming pared 3 bases from V and 0 bases from J, leaving 8 bases between. Germline CDR1 is SGHDN and CDR2 is FVKESK. The CDR3 DNA sequence: TGTGCCAGCAGCCAGGCGGGGATGAACACTGAAGCTTTCTTT. This gives the protein CASSQAGMNTEAFF.

This sequence joins TRBV18 and TRBJ2-7; D perhaps matches TRBD2 (6 bases). Germline-derived CDR1 and CDR2 are KGHSH and LQKENI. CDR3 size: 16 residues. Trimming took 2 bases from V and 1 from J, leaving 15 bases between them. As DNA, the CDR3 is TGTGCCAGCTCACCAAACAGACTAGGGGCATCCTACGAGCAGTACTTC. Amino acids: CASSPNRLGASYEQYF.

The chain links TRBV3-1 (or the pseudogene TRBV3-2) to TRBJ1-1; D possibly corresponds to TRBD1 (6 bases). Germline V CDR1 and CDR2: LGHDT, YNNKEL (reference sequence). This CDR3 contains 16 residues. V was trimmed by 5 bases and J by 1 base, leaving 17 bases between them. DNA for the CDR3: TGTGCCAGCAGCTCGCAACAGAAGACAGGGAACACTGAAGCTTTCTTT. Residues: CASSSQQKTGNTEAFF.

This sequence joins TRBV7-2 and TRBJ1-1, with D possibly matching TRBD1 (5 bases). Deletions cut 3 bases from V and 3 bases from J, with 8 bases between. CDR3 length equals 13 residues. CDR1 is SGHTA, CDR2 FQGNSA, per germline. The CDR3 DNA follows: TGTGCCAGCAGCTTGCAGGGATACACTGAAGCTTTCTTT. Encoded protein: CASSLQGYTEAFF.

V usage is TRBV7-9 and J usage is TRBJ1-4; a weak D match, TRBD1 (5 bases). There are 14 residues in the CDR3. V lost 5 bases, J lost 6 bases, and 13 bases lay in between. Germline loops: CDR1 SEHNR, CDR2 FQNEAQ (reference sequence). DNA for the CDR3: TGTGCCAGCAGCCCAGACAGAACGGATGAAAAACTGTTTTTT. It translates to CASSPDRTDEKLFF. The full variable domain, its missing parts supplied by reference TRBV7-9 and TRBJ1-4, is DTGVSQNPRHKITKRGQNVTFRCDPISEHNRLYWYRQTLGQGPEFLTYFQNEAQLEKSRLLSDRFSAERPKGSFSTLEIQRTEQGDSAMYLCASSPDRTDEKLFFGSGTQLSVL.

The CDR3 here is CASSYLAAGDGGTQYF. The CDR3 bases are TGTGCCAGCAGTTACTTAGCGGCGGGGGACGGGGGGACCCAGTACTTC. This sequence joins TRBV6-2 or TRBV6-3 and TRBJ2-5, with 7 bases aligning to TRBD2. Unmatched junction bases numbered 12, after V lost 1 base and J lost 7 bases. CDR3 length equals 16 residues. Germline assignment: CDR1 MNHEY and CDR2 SVGEGT.